This T cell receptor beta chain emerged from a study of CD8+ T cells in alopecia areata. General study findings and limits: Association of baseline CD8+ expansion with response is uncertain owing to one nonresponder.

Extraction and reverse transcription of RNA yielded cDNA as the sequencing template. Clones were sequenced by immunoSEQ multiplex PCR, and TCRdb holds only the in-frame ones, with some missing. The profile shows 200,000 to 250,000 clones, 40% to 55% of them singletons. To note about this clone: Its antigen is unknown.

Treatment denoted: oral pan-JAK inhibitor, 5-10 mg twice daily. Patients with alopecia areata provided lesional scalp punch biopsies as well as peripheral blood. This material consisted of CD4+ T cells sorted from blood, taken at roughly week 38, from a patient treated with tofacitinib. The TCR comes from a human donor with alopecia areata.

The CDR3 sequence: CASQQSDTEAFF. CDR3 nucleotides: TGTGCCAGCCAGCAGTCCGACACTGAAGCTTTCTTT. The chain uses TRBV6-1 and TRBJ1-1; D is unresolved. There are 12 residues in the CDR3. The germline V gene encodes CDR1 MNHNS and CDR2 SASEGT. V was shortened by 8 bases and J by 3 bases, with 10 bases between the two germline ends.